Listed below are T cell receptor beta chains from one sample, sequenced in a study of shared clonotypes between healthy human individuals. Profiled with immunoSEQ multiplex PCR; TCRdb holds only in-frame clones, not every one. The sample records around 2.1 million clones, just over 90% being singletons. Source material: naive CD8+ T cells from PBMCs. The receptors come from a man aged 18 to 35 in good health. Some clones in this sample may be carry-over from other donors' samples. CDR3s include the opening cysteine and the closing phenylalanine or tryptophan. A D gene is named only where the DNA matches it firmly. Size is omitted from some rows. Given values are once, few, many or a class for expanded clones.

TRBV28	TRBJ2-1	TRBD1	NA	TGTGCCACCGCGGGGACAGGGGCGTACAATGAGCAGTTCTTC	CATAGTGAYNEQFF
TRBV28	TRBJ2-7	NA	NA	TGTGCCAGCAGTTCGAATGGTGAGCAGTACTTC	CASSSNGEQYF
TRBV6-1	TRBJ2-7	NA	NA	TGTGCCAGCAGTGAAGTAGCGCGCTACGAGCAGTACTTC	CASSEVARYEQYF
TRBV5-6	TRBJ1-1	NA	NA	TGTGCCAGCAGCGCCGGGATCCCGATTGAAGCTTTCTTT	CASSAGIPIEAFF
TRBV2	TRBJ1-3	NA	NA	TGTGCCAGCAGAAGGACAGATCTTGGAAACACCATATATTTT	CASRRTDLGNTIYF
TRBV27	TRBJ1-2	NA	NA	TGTGCCAGCAGTTCCCAGCCCGCGGGGGATGGCTACACCTTC	CASSSQPAGDGYTF
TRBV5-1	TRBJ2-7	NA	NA	TGCGCCAGCAGCTTGGGTATCTCCTACGAGCAGTACTTC	CASSLGISYEQYF
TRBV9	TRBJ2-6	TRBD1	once	TGTGCCAGCAGCCTTTCGACAGGGAGAAACGCTGGGGCCAACGTCCTGACTTTC	CASSLSTGRNAGANVLTF
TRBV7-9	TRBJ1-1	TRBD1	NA	TGTGCCAGCAGGCCCCAGGGGGCGGACACTGAAGCTTTCTTT	CASRPQGADTEAFF
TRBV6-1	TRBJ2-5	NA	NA	TGTGCCAGCAGTGAAGCGTCCCCCCCGAGACAAGAGACCCAGTACTTC	CASSEASPPRQETQYF